This T cell receptor beta chain was obtained from a study of immune evolution from preneoplasia to lung adenocarcinoma. General study results and limits: KRAS-mutant nodules had the highest T cell clonality.

Resections took place in Japan or China from about 2013 to 2017. A note on this clone: Its antigen is still unknown.

Looked up from germline, CDR1 is SGHAT and CDR2 is FQNNGV. The V end was cut by 5 bases, the J end by 6 bases, with 14 bases between. The CDR3 consists of 13 residues. Using immunoSEQ multiplex PCR, the repertoire was profiled, and TCRdb retains in-frame clones only, with some absent. Among about 21,000 clones listed, around three quarters were seen once. The chain recombines TRBV11-2 with TRBJ2-7; tentative D call: TRBD1 (5 bases). The TCR originated in a person aged 60 to 70 with lung adenocarcinoma. The sequenced sample was FFPE invasive lung adenocarcinoma tissue. Written as DNA, the CDR3 is TGTGCCAGCAGCGAAAACCCAGGGCCCGAGCAGTACTTC. Translation gives CASSENPGPEQYF.